One and the same sample provided the 27 T cell receptor beta chains below, sequenced in a study of lymphopenia after photon versus proton radiotherapy. Here immunoSEQ multiplex PCR was the method, and the copy in TCRdb shows in-frame clones only, minus some. The sample consists of some 41,000 clones, about 82% of them appearing once. Sample: peripheral blood, taken from a patient treated with proton-based radiotherapy. The receptors originated from a woman in her seventies with pancreatic cancer. Some clones in this sample may be carry-over from other donors' samples.

This clone was observed once. J is TRBJ2-3 and V is TRBV10-3; 10 bases fit TRBD2. The CDR3 runs 20 residues. Germline-derived CDR1 and CDR2 are ENHRY and SYGVKD. V dropped 3 bases and J dropped 0; count of bases not matched to a gene: 15. DNA for the CDR3: TGTGCCATCAGTGATTACGGACTAGCGGCCAGACAAGTTAGCACAGATACGCAGTATTTT. This translates into CAISDYGLAARQVSTDTQYF.

The chain joins TRBV20-1 to TRBJ2-7; TRBD1 might be the D (6 bases). Germline V lookup: CDR1 DFQATT, CDR2 SNEGSKA (reference sequence). This CDR3 is built from 11 residues. Trimming removed 3 bases from V and 6 bases from J, with 9 bases in between. CDR3 sequence: CSASSGAEQYF. The CDR3 DNA sequence: TGCAGTGCTAGCTCAGGGGCCGAGCAGTACTTC.

The rearrangement links TRBV28 to TRBJ1-5, with TRBD1 as a possible D gene (6 bases). V was shortened by 9 bases and J by 5 bases, with 14 bases between the two germline ends. Germline CDR1 MDHEN, CDR2 SYDVKM. The CDR3 is 13 residues long. CDR3 in DNA: TGTGCCAGTTCGGACAGTCTTGATCAGCCCCAGCATTTT. Protein: CASSDSLDQPQHF.

This chain uses TRBV2 with TRBJ1-5; D is unclear. There are 12 residues in the CDR3. The germline gives CDR1 SNHLY, CDR2 FYNNEI. The V end was cut by 3 bases, the J end by 6 bases, with 6 bases between. CDR3 loop: CASSDIPQPQHF. CDR3 nucleotide sequence: TGTGCCAGCAGTGATATACCTCAGCCCCAGCATTTT.

The chain uses TRBV4-1 and TRBJ2-1, with D uncertain. The V and J ends lost 0 bases and 2 bases respectively, with 8 bases between them. The CDR3 runs 15 residues. The V gene's germline CDR1 is MGHRA and CDR2 YSYEKL. CDR3 DNA: TGCGCCAGCAGCCAAGAGGGGTTTACCTACAATGAGCAGTTCTTC. Amino acids: CASSQEGFTYNEQFF.

This chain links TRBV19 with TRBJ1-3, with D perhaps matching TRBD1 (5 bases). This CDR3 contains 14 residues. Germline V gives CDR1 LNHDA, CDR2 SQIVND (reference sequence). The V and J ends lost 11 bases and 0 bases respectively, with 14 bases between them. In DNA form, the CDR3 reads TGTGCCGCCACGAAAGGGGACTCTGGAAACACCATATATTTT. As protein: CAATKGDSGNTIYF.

This chain joins TRBV30 and TRBJ1-1, with no clear D. Germline assignment: CDR1 GTSNPN and CDR2 SVGIG (reference sequence). There are 13 residues in the CDR3. Trimming pared 3 bases from V and 1 base from J, leaving 9 bases between. The CDR3 region is CAWRSWGNTEAFF. CDR3 nucleotides: TGTGCCTGGAGGAGTTGGGGGAACACTGAAGCTTTCTTT.

The chain combines TRBV28 with TRBJ2-7; D is perhaps TRBD1 or TRBD2 (5 bases each). CDR1 and CDR2 (germline): MDHEN, SYDVKM. V lost 5 bases and J 0 bases, leaving 14 bases between the germline ends. This CDR3 is 15 amino acids long. The CDR3 sequence: CASSKPGTISYEQYF. DNA for the CDR3: TGTGCCAGCAGTAAACCCGGGACCATCTCCTACGAGCAGTACTTC.

This clone was seen only a few times. The chain has TRBV7-2 and TRBJ2-7, with D possibly TRBD2 on 6 matching bases. Trimming took off 2 bases at V and 0 bases at J, with 8 bases between the two ends. The CDR3 spans 14 residues. Per the germline V gene, CDR1 is SGHTA and CDR2 is FQGNSA. CDR3 DNA sequence: TGTGCCAGCAGCTTATCGGAGGGCTCCTACGAGCAGTACTTC. Amino acid sequence: CASSLSEGSYEQYF.

The chain links TRBV19 to TRBJ2-7; D is unresolved. The length of the CDR3 is 13 residues. Germline CDR1 and CDR2: LNHDA and SQIVND (reference sequence). Trimming cost V 3 bases and J 1 base, with 7 bases left between them. Here the CDR3 DNA reads TGTGCCAGTAGTATCTCCCGTTCCTACGAGCAGTACTTC. It is translated as CASSISRSYEQYF. Based on the CDR3 plus reference TRBV19 and TRBJ2-7, the full variable domain is DGGITQSPKYLFRKEGQNVTLSCEQNLNHDAMYWYRQDPGQGLRLIYYSQIVNDFQKGDIAEGYSVSREKKESFPLTVTSAQKNPTAFYLCASSISRSYEQYFGPGTRLTVT.

V and J are TRBV4-2 and TRBJ1-1; possible D gene TRBD1, 5 bases. The V gene lost 5 bases and the J gene lost 4 bases, with 14 bases spanning the gap. The CDR3 covers 14 residues. Germline CDR1 LGHNA, CDR2 YNFKEQ. The CDR3 region has the DNA TGTGCCAGCAGCTTGGGGCCCTCGGTCACTGAAGCTTTCTTT. It is translated as CASSLGPSVTEAFF.

This clone was recorded only once. V and J are TRBV5-4 and TRBJ2-5; D unresolved. Germline values: CDR1 SGHNT, CDR2 YYREEE (reference sequence). V lost 2 bases, J lost 4 bases, and 6 bases lay in between. The CDR3 has 12 residues. CDR3 in amino acids: CASSLTGETQYF. DNA of the CDR3: TGTGCCAGCAGCTTAACGGGAGAGACCCAGTACTTC.

This chain joins TRBV30 and TRBJ1-1; D gene ambiguous. The CDR3 covers 12 residues. Germline V gene sequence: CDR1 GTSNPN, CDR2 SVGIG (reference sequence). The V gene lost 5 bases and the J gene lost 2 bases, with 9 bases spanning the gap. This chain's CDR3 is CAWSDLNTEAFF. In nucleotides, the CDR3 is TGTGCCTGGTCGGACCTTAACACTGAAGCTTTCTTT. Using reference TRBV30 and TRBJ1-1 for the parts outside the CDR3, the full variable domain is SQTIHQWPATLVQPVGSPLSLECTVEGTSNPNLYWYRQAAGRGLQLLFYSVGIGQISSEVPQNLSASRPQDRQFILSSKKLLLSDSGFYLCAWSDLNTEAFFGQGTRLTVV.

The V gene is TRBV10-3, the J gene TRBJ2-7; 14 bases map to TRBD2. Per the germline V gene, CDR1 is ENHRY and CDR2 is SYGVKD. There are 17 residues in the CDR3. Germline trimming cut 6 bases from V and 4 bases from J; bases unmatched to any gene: 11. CDR3 loop: CAIRGADGLAGGYEQYF. The CDR3 DNA sequence: TGTGCCATCAGGGGGGCCGATGGACTAGCGGGAGGTTACGAGCAGTACTTC.

The chain carries TRBV10-3 and TRBJ1-1, with 10 bases matching TRBD1. The ends lost 8 bases at V and 6 bases at J; junction bases unmatched: 6. The CDR3 runs to 13 residues. Germline lookup yields CDR1 ENHRY and CDR2 SYGVKD. The CDR3 DNA is TGTGCCATCCTACCAGGACAGGGGGCTGAAGCTTTCTTT. Protein sequence: CAILPGQGAEAFF.

V gene TRBV30 combines with J gene TRBJ2-2; D uncertain. Germline lookup yields CDR1 GTSNPN and CDR2 SVGIG (reference sequence). The CDR3 runs 12 residues. Trimming cost V 4 bases and J 5 bases, with 8 bases left between them. CDR3 sequence reads: CAWKPLTGELFF. In DNA form, the CDR3 reads TGTGCCTGGAAGCCCCTAACCGGGGAGCTGTTTTTT.

This clone showed up just once. The V call is TRBV30, the J call TRBJ1-1; a possible D gene is TRBD1 (6 bases). The CDR3 spans 15 residues. V lost 3 bases and J lost 5, with 19 bases in between. The germline V gene has CDR1 GTSNPN and CDR2 SVGIG (reference sequence). CDR3 sequence: CAWSKWGRGGTEAFF. In DNA, the CDR3 is TGTGCCTGGAGCAAGTGGGGCAGGGGAGGAACTGAAGCTTTCTTT.

V and J are TRBV28 and TRBJ1-4; tentatively, D is TRBD1 (5 bases). The germline gives CDR1 MDHEN, CDR2 SYDVKM. The CDR3 has 12 amino acids. CDR3 nucleotide sequence: TGTGCTACCGGGGGGGGAACTGAAAAACTGTTTTTT. It translates to CATGGGTEKLFF.

This chain uses TRBV6-5 with TRBJ2-7; tentative D call: TRBD2 (6 bases). The CDR3 consists of 13 residues. The germline CDR1 and CDR2 sequences are MNHEY and SVGAGI. Trimming removed 4 bases at V and 4 bases at J, with 11 bases between. The CDR3: CASSSQTSYEQYF. The CDR3 region has the DNA TGTGCCAGCAGTTCCCAGACTAGTTACGAGCAGTACTTC.

This chain links TRBV5-1 with TRBJ1-1; no reliable D call. V dropped 0 bases and J dropped 4 bases, with 7 bases sitting between them. The CDR3 is 13 residues long. The germline gives CDR1 SGHRS, CDR2 YFSETQ. The CDR3 nucleotides are TGCGCCAGCAGCTTGGCGGGTGCCACTGAAGCTTTCTTT. Its translation is CASSLAGATEAFF.

The chain has TRBV6-1 and TRBJ2-5; D tentatively fits TRBD1 or TRBD2 (5 bases each). From germline, CDR1 is MNHNS and CDR2 SASEGT. The CDR3 sequence is 13 residues long. V was pared by 6 bases and J by 5 bases, with 13 bases between. CDR3 loop: CASSRDLWETQYF. In DNA form, the CDR3 reads TGTGCCAGCAGCAGGGACCTCTGGGAGACCCAGTACTTC.

The chain joins TRBV30 to TRBJ1-5, with a tentative D call TRBD1 (5 bases). The germline CDR1 and CDR2 sequences are GTSNPN and SVGIG (reference sequence). Trimming cost V 0 bases and J 3 bases, with 9 bases left between them. The CDR3 sequence is 14 residues long. CDR3 DNA sequence: TGTGCCTGGAGTGTTCAGGGTGACAATCAGCCCCAGCATTTT. Translation: CAWSVQGDNQPQHF.

The chain carries TRBV18 and TRBJ1-4, with TRBD1 identical over 7 bases. V gave up 6 bases and J gave up 8 bases; unmatched junction bases: 6. Germline-derived CDR1 and CDR2 are KGHSH and LQKENI. The CDR3 length is 13 residues. The CDR3 sequence is CASSLRGREKLFF. The CDR3 DNA reads as TGTGCCAGCTCCCTGAGGGGGCGCGAAAAACTGTTTTTT.

The chain has TRBV7-2 and TRBJ2-1; 8 bases are a match to TRBD2. The CDR3 has 13 amino acids. CDR1 is SGHTA and CDR2 is FQGNSA in the germline V gene. J gave up 10 bases and V 2 bases, and 4 bases lay outside the gene matches. CDR3 DNA: TGTGCCAGCAGCTTAAGCGGGAGCCGGGAGCAGTTCTTC. Its protein product is CASSLSGSREQFF.

This chain connects TRBV5-1 to TRBJ2-1; tentative D call: TRBD1 (5 bases). The germline CDR1 and CDR2 sequences are SGHRS and YFSETQ. The CDR3 runs to 15 residues. V lost 4 bases and J 7 bases, leaving 18 bases between the germline ends. CDR3 nucleotide sequence: TGCGCCAGCAGCGAAGTCACAGGCAGAAGTAATGAGCAGTTCTTC. Its translation is CASSEVTGRSNEQFF.

V and J are TRBV28 and TRBJ1-6; D not resolved. The V gene lost 5 bases and the J gene lost 8 bases, with 19 bases spanning the gap. This CDR3 spans 16 amino acids. From germline, CDR1 is MDHEN and CDR2 SYDVKM. The chain's CDR3 is CASSPAGGVAYSPLHF. CDR3 bases: TGTGCCAGCAGTCCCGCAGGCGGCGTGGCGTATTCACCCCTCCACTTT.

The V call is TRBV9, the J call TRBJ2-1; 11 bases match TRBD2. The CDR3 spans 16 residues. The germline V gene has CDR1 SGDLS and CDR2 YYNGEE. The V and J ends lost 0 bases and 7 bases, in that order; junction bases with no gene match: 6. In nucleotides, the CDR3 is TGTGCCAGCAGCGTAGGAACTAGCGGGAGAGGGAATGAGCAGTTCTTC. Encoded protein: CASSVGTSGRGNEQFF.